Listed below are T cell receptor beta chains from one sample, sequenced in a study of Graves' ophthalmopathy and Graves' hyperthyroidism. TCRdb re-called the multiplex PCR reads with MiXCR, one entry per CDR3 protein. The table has 350,000 to 400,000 distinct CDR3 sequences, 15% seen once. Sequenced: peripheral blood. Receptors were obtained from a woman in her late teens or twenties with stable Graves' hyperthyroidism. CDR3s include the opening cysteine and the closing phenylalanine or tryptophan. The D gene is left open where the match is weak. Clone size is given for some rows only: seen once, a few or many times, or a class if the clone is expanded.

V: TRBV20-1
J: TRBJ2-7
size: many
D: -
DNA: TGCAGTGCCAGACAGGACACGTCCTACGAGCAGTACTTC
CDR3: CSARQDTSYEQYF

V: TRBV6-1
J: TRBJ2-7
size: many
D: -
DNA: TGTGCCAGCAGTGAAGTAGCGGGACAGAATTACGAGCAGTACTTC
CDR3: CASSEVAGQNYEQYF

V: TRBV12-3/TRBV12-4
J: TRBJ1-6
size: many
D: -
DNA: TGTGCCAGCAGTTTTGGGCGGATTGGCCTCCACTTT
CDR3: CASSFGRIGLHF

V: TRBV20-1
J: TRBJ2-4
size: many
D: -
DNA: TGCAGTGCTAGACCCCGACGGGACACGGGCAAAAACATTCAGTACTTC
CDR3: CSARPRRDTGKNIQYF

V: TRBV6-1
J: TRBJ2-2
size: -
D: -
DNA: TGTGCCAGCAGGAACGACGGGTGGAACACCGGGGAGCTGTTTTTT
CDR3: CASRNDGWNTGELFF

V: TRBV6-2/TRBV6-3
J: TRBJ1-5
size: many
D: -
DNA: TGTGCCAGCAGTTATAACGGTCTCAATCAGCCCCAGCATTTT
CDR3: CASSYNGLNQPQHF

V: TRBV6-1
J: TRBJ1-1
size: -
D: -
DNA: TGTGCCAGCCGGAGGAGGGCGCAGAACACTGAAGCTTTCTTT
CDR3: CASRRRAQNTEAFF

V: TRBV6-5
J: TRBJ1-6
size: -
D: -
DNA: TGTGCCAGCAGTTTAGGACGGTTAAATTCACCCCTCCACTTT
CDR3: CASSLGRLNSPLHF

V: TRBV12-5
J: TRBJ1-1
size: many
D: -
DNA: TGTGCTAGTGGTTTGATTGTATTGGGCAGGATGAGGACTGAAGCTTTCTTT
CDR3: CASGLIVLGRMRTEAFF

V: TRBV28
J: TRBJ2-7
size: many
D: TRBD1
DNA: TGTGCCAGCAGTCCAGGGGGTGGGATTTACGAGCAGTACTTC
CDR3: CASSPGGGIYEQYF

V: TRBV6-2/TRBV6-3
J: TRBJ1-5
size: many
D: -
DNA: TGTGCCAGCAGTTCTTCTCCTCCGGTAGATCGGGGTCAGCCCCAGCATTTT
CDR3: CASSSSPPVDRGQPQHF

V: TRBV12-5
J: TRBJ2-2
size: many
D: TRBD1
DNA: TGTGCTAGTGGTTTCGGGCAGGGGGCTTCCGGGGAGCTGTTTTTT
CDR3: CASGFGQGASGELFF

V: TRBV12-3/TRBV12-4
J: TRBJ1-2
size: many
D: TRBD1
DNA: TGTGCCAGCAGTTTTTCGTTGAGGGGGCTGGGCGGCTACACCTTC
CDR3: CASSFSLRGLGGYTF

V: TRBV6-1
J: TRBJ2-7
size: -
D: -
DNA: TGTGCCAGCAGCGACGGGGGGCTCTCCTACGAGCAGTACTTC
CDR3: CASSDGGLSYEQYF

V: TRBV27
J: TRBJ1-2
size: many
D: -
DNA: TGTGCCAGCAGTTTTCGGGAGGGGGATGGCTACACCTTC
CDR3: CASSFREGDGYTF

V: TRBV6-2/TRBV6-3
J: TRBJ2-4
size: few
D: -
DNA: TGTGCCAGCAGTTACGAGGGGCAGGGGACAATCAAAAACATTAAGTACTTC
CDR3: CASSYEGQGTIKNIKYF

V: TRBV14
J: TRBJ2-4
size: many
D: -
DNA: TGTGCCAGCAGCAAACAGGGTCTAAACATTCAGTACTTC
CDR3: CASSKQGLNIQYF

V: TRBV12-3/TRBV12-4
J: TRBJ1-1
size: many
D: TRBD1
DNA: TGTGCCAGCAGTTTTTACAGGGGGACTGAAGCTTTCTTT
CDR3: CASSFYRGTEAFF

V: TRBV20-1
J: TRBJ1-1
size: many
D: -
DNA: TGCAGTGCCAGGGAAGGCGGGCGAACTGAAGCTTTCTTT
CDR3: CSAREGGRTEAFF

V: TRBV11-3
J: TRBJ2-5
size: -
D: TRBD2
DNA: TGTGCCAGCAGCCCCTCATCCGGGGGGGGAGAGACCCAGTACTTC
CDR3: CASSPSSGGGETQYF

V: TRBV11-2
J: TRBJ1-2
size: many
D: -
DNA: TGTGCCAGCAGCCAGCGGAGACCCCCGAAGGGAAACTATGGCTACACCTTC
CDR3: CASSQRRPPKGNYGYTF

V: TRBV13
J: TRBJ2-7
size: -
D: TRBD1
DNA: TGTGCCAGCAGCCCACGCGCCTCTCGGACAGGGATCTCCTACGAGCAGTACTTC
CDR3: CASSPRASRTGISYEQYF

V: TRBV7-8
J: TRBJ1-5
size: -
D: -
DNA: TGTGCCAGCAGCCGCGACAGCCCCCCTCAGCCCCAGCATTTT
CDR3: CASSRDSPPQPQHF

V: TRBV12-3/TRBV12-4
J: TRBJ2-3
size: -
D: TRBD2
DNA: TGTGCCAGCAGTCTTCACGGGAGGGATACGCAGTATTTT
CDR3: CASSLHGRDTQYF

V: TRBV18
J: TRBJ2-7
size: many
D: -
DNA: TGTGCCAGCTCACCACCGGTTGCTTACGAGCAGTACTTC
CDR3: CASSPPVAYEQYF

V: TRBV20-1
J: TRBJ2-7
size: many
D: -
DNA: TGCAGTGCTAAACGCGGGACAGCCTACGAGCAGTACTTC
CDR3: CSAKRGTAYEQYF

V: TRBV18
J: TRBJ1-6
size: many
D: -
DNA: TGTGCCAGCTCACAAGGGGGGTCTTCACCCCTCCACTTT
CDR3: CASSQGGSSPLHF

V: TRBV27
J: TRBJ1-1
size: many
D: -
DNA: TGTGCCAGCTGGCAGGGATACACTGAAGCTTTCTTT
CDR3: CASWQGYTEAFF

V: TRBV15
J: TRBJ1-2
size: -
D: TRBD1
DNA: TGTGCCACCAGCAGCAACGACAGGGTTTATGGCTACACCTTC
CDR3: CATSSNDRVYGYTF

V: TRBV18
J: TRBJ2-4
size: few
D: -
DNA: TGTGCCAGCTCACCAGGATTGAAAGCCAAAAACATTCAGTACTTC
CDR3: CASSPGLKAKNIQYF

V: TRBV11-2
J: TRBJ2-5
size: many
D: TRBD2
DNA: TGTGCCAGCAGCTACCCATTAGCGGGGGAAAAGACCCAGTACTTC
CDR3: CASSYPLAGEKTQYF

V: TRBV11-3
J: TRBJ1-6
size: many
D: -
DNA: TGTGCCAGCAGCTTAAGAACAGGTCCGAATTCACCCCTCCACTTT
CDR3: CASSLRTGPNSPLHF

V: TRBV19
J: TRBJ2-5
size: many
D: TRBD2
DNA: TGTGCCAGTAGTTCCGGGACTAGCTATGAGACCCAGTACTTC
CDR3: CASSSGTSYETQYF

V: TRBV12-3/TRBV12-4
J: TRBJ2-2
size: many
D: -
DNA: TGTGCCAGCAGTATTACAGGGACCGGGGAGCTGTTTTTT
CDR3: CASSITGTGELFF

V: TRBV12-3/TRBV12-4
J: TRBJ1-5
size: many
D: -
DNA: TGTGCCAGCAGTTTCGTTCACCTTAATCAGCCCCAGCATTTT
CDR3: CASSFVHLNQPQHF

V: TRBV18
J: TRBJ1-1
size: many
D: -
DNA: TGTGCCAGCTCACCAGGTCCGGGCACGAACACTGAAGCTTTCTTT
CDR3: CASSPGPGTNTEAFF

V: TRBV7-9
J: TRBJ2-7
size: many
D: -
DNA: TGTGCCAGCAGCTACGGACAAGCGACCTACGAGCAGTACTTC
CDR3: CASSYGQATYEQYF

V: TRBV7-6
J: TRBJ1-5
size: many
D: TRBD1
DNA: TGTGCCAGCAGCTTGGGGCACAGGGGGCGCTTGGACCAGCCCCAGCATTTT
CDR3: CASSLGHRGRLDQPQHF

V: TRBV12-3/TRBV12-4
J: TRBJ1-5
size: -
D: -
DNA: TGTGCCAGCAGTTTAGACGCCACGACCAGGCAGCCCCAGCATTTT
CDR3: CASSLDATTRQPQHF

V: TRBV2
J: TRBJ2-7
size: many
D: TRBD1
DNA: TGTGCCAGCAGGACAGGGGGGGTCTACGAGCAGTACTTC
CDR3: CASRTGGVYEQYF